This T cell receptor beta chain derives from a study of CD8+ T cells in alopecia areata. Turning to this clone: Its cognate antigen is unknown.

Study results and caveats: Patients showed less clear TCR sequence sharing than mice, possibly partly because of HLA diversity.

Once RNA had been extracted, it was reverse transcribed into cDNA to act as the sequencing template. Some clones are missing from TCRdb's copy, which holds only in-frame ones; the method was immunoSEQ multiplex PCR. The sample records about 200,000 clones, about 60% being singletons. The TCR was taken from a human donor with alopecia areata. The sequencing used CD4+ T cells sorted from blood, collected at week 0.

The CDR3 DNA is TGTGCCTGGAGTGTAGACCTTAACAGGAACACTGAAGCTTTCTTT. Its protein is CAWSVDLNRNTEAFF. V is TRBV30 and J is TRBJ1-1; D is ambiguous. The CDR3 is 15 amino acids. Germline lookup yields CDR1 GTSNPN and CDR2 SVGIG (reference sequence). V was cut by 0 bases and J by 1 base, with 12 bases left in between.